The entry below describes one T cell receptor beta chain. The antigen it binds to is not known. No per-base quality is available; no much larger clone lies one base away. The sample comes from a study of cytomegalovirus exposure and HLA in healthy donors listed by TCRdb under 2017. Background on the whole study: A later analysis indicated that the roughly 130 validation repertoires were generated on the platform also employed for the approximately 700 repertoires of the first cohort. High-throughput TCR immunosequencing, statistical association of individual TCRs with disease status, and machine learning were combined to predict cytomegalovirus infection status. A separate validation cohort of roughly 120 different subjects was used in addition to the approximately 670-subject first cohort. The study aimed to test whether signatures of past pathogen exposure could be identified by cataloging public T cell receptors. Results and caveats for the whole study, not just this receptor: In both the original and validation cohorts, the classifier was reported to diagnose cytomegalovirus status with high specificity and sensitivity. The authors suggested that the approach could potentially be generalized to other disease states and immunological phenotypes. All 120 or so repertoires were used to score co-occurrence in the validation cohort in a later analysis, because that analysis had no HLA typing for the cohort. Across donors, most TCR sequences were observed very rarely, whereas some public TCRs were present in many individuals. In vitro tests confirmed that a few of the cytomegalovirus-associated TCR beta chains recognize cytomegalovirus antigens. In the study, some 160 TCR beta chains were listed as associated with cytomegalovirus. Subsequent analysis determined that TCRs grouped into clusters in the first cohort also showed a tendency toward co-occurrence across the 130 or so validation repertoires, and about 93% of cluster scores exceeded 0.

The library was generated by the immunoSEQ multiplex PCR assay. The authors' analysis ran thus. A statistical classification framework was built to diagnose cytomegalovirus status from the catalog of TCR beta chain sequences. Here the immuneACCESS table is served through TCRdb, limited to in-frame sequences with V and J called. Missing clones are a known gap in these copies; in checked studies unresolved V genes cover under half, and the rest lacks a known reason. The D gene and trimming were derived from the DNA, and the V and J assignments and clone size from that table. Recorded for this sample are under 150,000 clones; 91% of them occurred a single time. The top ten hold about 0.7% of the sample. The V end gives up 1 base and the J end 12 bases, leaving 9 bases in the junction not matched to a gene. The CDR3 has 15 amino acids, counting the end cysteine and phenylalanine. Only CDR3 DNA remains: 45 bases, in frame from the first base. Based on the germline V gene (reference sequence), the CDR1 and CDR2 sequences are LNHNV and YYDKDF.

Separate from the roughly 700-subject first cohort, the validation cohort of 120 subjects was the group to which the donors belonged. The sequence was collected from a man younger than 30 in good health and CMV-seronegative. Sequences were obtained from PBMCs. The sequence is built from TRBV15 and TRBJ2-1, with TRBD2 matching 10 junction bases. The nucleotide sequence reads TGTGCCACCAGCAGAGGGGCTAGCGGGGGACCTGGGCAGTTCTTC. Its translation reads: CATSRGASGGPGQFF. This CDR3, with the reference TRBV15 and TRBJ2-1 proteins standing in past its ends, gives the full variable domain DAMVIQNPRYQVTQFGKPVTLSCSQTLNHNVMYWYQQKSSQAPKLLFHYYDKDFNNEADTPDNFQSRRPNTSFCFLDIRSPGLGDTAMYLCATSRGASGGPGQFFGPGTRLTVL.